This T cell receptor (beta chain) was captured in a study of blood T cell repertoires in COVID-19. Study-wide background: There were acute and convalescent COVID-19 samples, and they came from the United States, Italy and Spain.

In the authors' workflow: Researchers report that nucleated cell counts were estimated from reference gene primer amplification. Only in-frame clones appear in the TCRdb table, and some are missing; sequencing was by immunoSEQ multiplex PCR. From that table come the V and J calls and clone size; the DNA was used to work out D and trimming. This table holds roughly 150,000 clones, around 84% found once. Germline lookup yields CDR1 SGHTA and CDR2 FQGNSA. After removal of 7 bases from V and 4 bases from J, the junction contained 10 bases not matched to a gene. The CDR3 is 15 residues long. The sequenced sample consisted of peripheral blood. The rearrangement uses TRBV7-2 and TRBJ1-1, with TRBD1 matching 9 bases. This receptor was identified in a woman between 45 and 60 years old with acute or convalescent COVID-19. The chain's CDR3 is CASNQQGAGGTEAFF. CDR3 nucleotide sequence: TGTGCCAGCAATCAACAGGGGGCCGGTGGCACTGAAGCTTTCTTT.